This T cell receptor (beta chain) was observed in a study of blood T cell repertoires in COVID-19. Looking at the study overall: Acute-phase and convalescent COVID-19 samples originated in the United States, Italy and Spain.

V was shortened by 2 bases and J by 4 bases, with 9 bases between the two germline ends. Germline CDR1 and CDR2: SGHRS and YFSETQ. The CDR3 totals 14 residues. Seattle participants joined during active infection and were tracked over time. Some clones are missing from TCRdb's copy, which holds only in-frame ones; the method was immunoSEQ multiplex PCR. The table includes about 370,000 clones, around 89% detected once. The sample taken for sequencing was peripheral blood. This receptor was obtained from a woman aged 25 to 45 with COVID-19, enrolled during active disease. This chain connects TRBV5-1 to TRBJ2-2, with a weak D call TRBD1 (5 bases). Here the CDR3 reads CASSFQGGTGELFF. In nucleotides, the CDR3 is TGCGCCAGCAGCTTCCAGGGTGGCACCGGGGAGCTGTTTTTT.